These T cell receptor beta chains were read from a single sample in a study of CD8 T cells in ankylosing spondylitis. Each CDR3 protein gets one entry after TCRdb re-called the 5' RACE reads with MiXCR. The repertoire includes around 890,000 distinct CDR3 sequences, around 11% of them detected once, and roughly 0.51% sits in the top ten. Sequencing was carried out using blood, either unsorted or a sorted T cell fraction (not recorded which). All receptors come from a male donor with ankylosing spondylitis. Both conserved end residues are part of each CDR3. The D gene is left open where the match is weak. The size entry is marked missing in some rows and otherwise reads once, few, many or a size class.

NA	TRBV2	TRBJ2-5	NA	CASSGRGGEIQETQYF	TGTGCCAGCAGTGGGCGGGGCGGGGAGATCCAAGAGACCCAGTACTTC
TRBD2	TRBV9	TRBJ2-5	few	CASSAGTSGRETQYF	TGTGCCAGCAGCGCCGGGACTAGCGGCCGAGAGACCCAGTACTTC
NA	TRBV5-6	TRBJ1-5	many	CASSLGLGEQPQHF	TGTGCCAGCAGCTTGGGCTTGGGTGAGCAGCCCCAGCATTTT
NA	TRBV20-1	TRBJ2-3	many	CSARDGFFTDTQYF	TGCAGTGCTCGGGACGGCTTTTTCACAGATACGCAGTATTTT
NA	TRBV7-2	TRBJ2-1	many	CASSAFDNEQFF	TGTGCCAGCAGTGCCTTCGACAATGAGCAGTTCTTC
NA	TRBV2	TRBJ1-2	many	CASAPGRGDYGYTF	TGTGCCAGCGCTCCGGGTAGGGGCGACTATGGCTACACCTTC
NA	TRBV20-1	TRBJ2-5	many	CSARIAGGYQETQYF	TGCAGTGCTAGGATCGCGGGCGGCTACCAAGAGACCCAGTACTTC
NA	TRBV10-3	TRBJ2-1	NA	CAIRPGAGASYNEQIF	TGTGCCATCAGGCCTGGCGCGGGGGCCTCCTACAATGAGCAGATCTTC
NA	TRBV4-3	TRBJ1-3	many	CASSQDGTKRDTIYF	TGCGCCAGCAGCCAAGATGGGACAAAAAGGGACACCATATATTTT
NA	TRBV12-3/TRBV12-4	TRBJ1-2	few	CASRGGVGPLKGYTF	TGTGCCAGCAGGGGTGGGGTTGGGCCTCTTAAAGGCTACACCTTC
NA	TRBV24-1	TRBJ2-5	NA	CATRGQRQETQYF	TGTGCCACCAGAGGACAAAGACAAGAGACCCAGTACTTC
NA	TRBV10-3	TRBJ2-1	NA	CAISDPQRGANEQFF	TGTGCCATCAGTGACCCCCAACGGGGGGCCAATGAGCAGTTCTTC
NA	TRBV5-1	TRBJ2-3	few	CASATPGGATDTQYF	TGCGCCAGCGCCACCCCAGGGGGGGCCACAGATACGCAGTATTTT
TRBD1	TRBV7-8	TRBJ1-5	few	CASSLGDRANQPQHF	TGTGCCAGCAGCTTAGGGGACAGGGCAAATCAGCCCCAGCATTTT
NA	TRBV12-3/TRBV12-4	TRBJ1-1	NA	CASSPLANPGSEAFF	TGTGCCAGCAGCCCTCTTGCCAACCCGGGATCTGAAGCTTTCTTT
TRBD2	TRBV5-1	TRBJ2-1	NA	CASSRGGDGNEQFF	TGCGCCAGCAGCCGGGGGGGGGACGGGAATGAGCAGTTCTTC
NA	TRBV7-2	TRBJ1-6	few	CASSSYWNYNSPLHF	TGTGCCAGCAGCTCCTACTGGAACTATAATTCACCCCTCCACTTT
NA	TRBV10-2	TRBJ1-1	few	CASSGTGGYTEAFF	TGCGCCAGCAGTGGGACCGGGGGCTACACTGAAGCTTTCTTT
TRBD1	TRBV12-3/TRBV12-4	TRBJ2-7	NA	CASRRGQAAYEQYF	TGTGCCAGTCGGAGGGGACAGGCCGCCTACGAGCAGTACTTC
TRBD2	TRBV11-2	TRBJ2-3	few	CASSLGLAGGEDTQYF	TGTGCCAGCAGCTTAGGACTAGCGGGAGGCGAGGATACGCAGTATTTT
NA	TRBV4-3	TRBJ2-2	NA	CASSRALNTGELFF	TGCGCCAGCAGCCGGGCCCTGAACACCGGGGAGCTGTTTTTT
NA	TRBV7-2	TRBJ1-5	few	CASSPTFNQPQHF	TGTGCCAGCAGCCCGACCTTCAATCAGCCCCAGCATTTT
NA	TRBV5-1	TRBJ2-3	few	CASRLGVADTQYF	TGCGCCAGCCGCTTAGGCGTGGCAGATACGCAGTATTTT
NA	TRBV19	TRBJ2-1	NA	CASSIAGVYNEQFF	TGTGCCAGTAGTATAGCGGGAGTTTACAATGAGCAGTTCTTC
NA	TRBV20-1	TRBJ1-5	few	CSARFGRSQHF	TGCAGTGCTAGATTCGGCCGGTCCCAGCATTTT
TRBD1	TRBV5-1	TRBJ2-5	few	CASSPGTGIETQYF	TGCGCCAGCAGCCCCGGGACAGGGATAGAGACCCAGTACTTC